These 5 T cell receptor beta chains share one sample of origin, sequenced in a study of shared clonotypes between healthy human individuals. Only in-frame clones appear in the TCRdb table, and some are missing; sequencing was by immunoSEQ multiplex PCR. The data contain about 1.5 million clones, approximately 98% of them singletons. The sample was naive CD4+ T cells sorted from blood. Subset in this sample: CD45RA+ positively selected. The receptors shown here come from a man between 25 and 39 years old in good health.

This chain joins TRBV25-1 and TRBJ1-2; a possible D gene is TRBD1 (5 bases). The CDR3 is 13 residues long. Per the germline V gene, CDR1 is MGHDK and CDR2 is SYGVNS. The V and J ends lost 3 bases and 8 bases respectively, with 13 bases between them. The CDR3 region is CASSEFRESGYTF. DNA of the CDR3: TGTGCCAGCAGTGAGTTCAGGGAGTCAGGCTACACCTTC.

This chain joins TRBV9 and TRBJ2-1, with 10 bases that match TRBD1. J was trimmed by 2 bases and V by 3 bases; bases with no gene match: 2. The CDR3 is made up of 15 amino acids. Looked up from germline, CDR1 is SGDLS and CDR2 is YYNGEE. The CDR3 sequence: CASSADRGPYNEQFF. The CDR3 DNA sequence: TGTGCCAGCAGCGCTGACAGGGGGCCCTACAATGAGCAGTTCTTC.

For this clone: The sample has other DNA sequences that encode this CDR3 too. The J gene is TRBJ2-7, the V gene TRBV5-4; D unresolved. The V gene lost 2 bases and the J gene lost 7 bases, with 7 bases spanning the gap. CDR1 SGHNT and CDR2 YYREEE come from the germline V gene (reference sequence). The CDR3 has 11 amino acids. The CDR3 DNA reads as TGTGCCAGCAGCTTATCCGGAGAGCAGTACTTC. Translated: CASSLSGEQYF.

The chain is built from TRBV7-9 and TRBJ2-7; 9 positions match TRBD1. With 6 bases clipped from V and 7 bases from J, the junction kept 10 bases outside the gene matches. The CDR3 spans 14 residues. From germline, CDR1 is SEHNR and CDR2 FQNEAQ (reference sequence). The CDR3 loop reads CASRPWTGEEEQYF. The DNA of the CDR3 is TGTGCCAGCAGACCGTGGACAGGGGAAGAAGAGCAGTACTTC.

This sequence joins TRBV9 and TRBJ1-5, with D possibly being TRBD1 (5 bases). CDR3 length: 14 residues. CDR1 is SGDLS and CDR2 is YYNGEE in the germline V gene. V gave up 0 bases and J gave up 5 bases, with 9 bases separating them. In DNA form, the CDR3 reads TGTGCCAGCAGCGTAGGACAGCCTGATCAGCCCCAGCATTTT. This codes for CASSVGQPDQPQHF.